This TCR beta chain was observed in a study of blood T cell repertoires in COVID-19. The CDR3 covers 16 residues. J lost 1 base, V lost 3 bases, and 8 bases had no gene match. CDR1 MNHEY and CDR2 SMNVEV come from the germline V gene (reference sequence). Each participant's cohort was designated according to participant-reported clinical history. Generated by immunoSEQ multiplex PCR, the TCRdb table keeps only in-frame clones and is missing some. The table lists roughly 280,000 clones, 75% to 90% of them singletons. The receptor's source is a woman younger than 30 who had recovered from COVID-19. This chain links TRBV27 with TRBJ1-1, with 7 bases aligning to TRBD1. Sequenced material: PBMCs or T cells enriched from blood (not recorded which). CDR3 residues: CASSLDRFNPNTEAFF. The CDR3 coding sequence is TGTGCCAGCAGTTTGGACAGGTTCAATCCGAACACTGAAGCTTTCTTT.